This TCR beta chain emerged from a study of shared T cell receptors in the human thymus. Profiled with immunoSEQ multiplex PCR; TCRdb holds only in-frame clones, not every one. The sample comprises approximately 580,000 clones, more than 75% of which are singletons, and about 0.012% rests with the top ten. V shed 2 bases and J shed 6 bases, with 10 bases lying between them. CDR3 size: 14 residues. Germline V gene sequence: CDR1 LNHNV, CDR2 YYDKDF (reference sequence). This same sample was also part of a study on human thymus T cells. That paper states: The sample donors, healthy Finnish infants, were having corrective surgery for congenital heart defects. Corrective cardiac surgery supplied the resected thymus tissue. Thymic and blood repertoires seemed to favor certain V and J genes. Unrelated people showed highly overlapping thymic repertoires, related research reported.

Specimen: thymocytes. The rearrangement uses TRBV15 and TRBJ2-2, with D possibly TRBD2 on 5 matching bases. The clonotype originates from a boy under two years old with a congenital heart defect. DNA for the CDR3: TGTGCCACCAGCAGATCTGACTACCCCGGGGAGCTGTTTTTT. Translation gives CATSRSDYPGELFF.